The text below deals with one T cell receptor (beta chain). The data derive from a study of T cells in Graves' hyperthyroidism and ophthalmopathy. Researchers took RNA transcripts and amplified the TCR beta CDR3 regions from them. First-round RT-PCR with HTBI primers amplified the TCR CDR3 region. Each CDR3 protein gets one entry after TCRdb re-called the multiplex PCR reads with MiXCR. The sample consists of about 640,000 distinct CDR3 sequences, approximately 15% of them appearing once. Each person with ophthalmopathy scored at least 3 on the Clinical Activity Score, reached NOSPECS grade 4 or higher, and had been ill under 3 months. The sequencing input was blood. The origin of this receptor is a woman between 50 and 59 years old with Graves' ophthalmopathy.

For the CDR3, the DNA is TGTGCCAGCAGCCAAGGGAGGATGACCGAGACAGGGGGCGATGAGCAGTTCTTC. Protein: CASSQGRMTETGGDEQFF. J is TRBJ2-1 and V is TRBV4-2; TRBD1 matches 10 bases. Germline CDR1 is LGHNA and CDR2 is YNFKEQ. J lost 8 bases, V lost 1 base, and 14 bases had no gene match. The CDR3 is 18 residues long.